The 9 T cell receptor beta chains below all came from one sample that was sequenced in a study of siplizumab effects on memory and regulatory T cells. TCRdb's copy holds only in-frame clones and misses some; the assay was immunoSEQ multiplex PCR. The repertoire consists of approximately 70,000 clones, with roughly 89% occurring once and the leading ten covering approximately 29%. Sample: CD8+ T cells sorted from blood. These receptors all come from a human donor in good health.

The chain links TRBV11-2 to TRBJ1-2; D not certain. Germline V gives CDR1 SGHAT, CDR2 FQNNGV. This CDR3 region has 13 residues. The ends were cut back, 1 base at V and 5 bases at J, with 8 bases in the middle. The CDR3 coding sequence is TGTGCCAGCAGCTTAGGGACCGGGTATGGCTACACCTTC. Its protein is CASSLGTGYGYTF.

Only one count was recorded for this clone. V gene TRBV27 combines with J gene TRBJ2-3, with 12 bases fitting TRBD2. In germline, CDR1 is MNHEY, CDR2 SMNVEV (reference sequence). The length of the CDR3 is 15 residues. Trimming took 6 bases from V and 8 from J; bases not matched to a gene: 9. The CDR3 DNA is TGTGCCAGCAGAATTCTAGCGGGAGGGCCGGGTACGCAGTATTTT. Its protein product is CASRILAGGPGTQYF.

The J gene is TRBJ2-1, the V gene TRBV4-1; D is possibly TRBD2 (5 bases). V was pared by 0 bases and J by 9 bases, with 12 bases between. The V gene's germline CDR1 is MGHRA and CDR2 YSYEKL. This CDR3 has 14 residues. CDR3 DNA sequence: TGCGCCAGCAGCCAAGAGGGGAGTTGGAGTGAGCAGTTCTTC. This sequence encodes CASSQEGSWSEQFF.

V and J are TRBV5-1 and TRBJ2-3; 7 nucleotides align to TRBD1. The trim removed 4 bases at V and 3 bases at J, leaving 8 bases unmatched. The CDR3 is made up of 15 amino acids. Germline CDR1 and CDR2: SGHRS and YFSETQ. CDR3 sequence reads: CASSPDRALTDTQYF. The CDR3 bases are TGCGCCAGCAGCCCAGACAGGGCGCTGACAGATACGCAGTATTTT.

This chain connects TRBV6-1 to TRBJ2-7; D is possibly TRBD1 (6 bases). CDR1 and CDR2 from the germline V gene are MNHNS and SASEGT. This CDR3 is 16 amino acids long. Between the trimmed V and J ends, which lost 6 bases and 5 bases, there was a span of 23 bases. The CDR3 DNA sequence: TGTGCCAGCAGGGAACGCAGACAGGTACCCAGCGACGAGCAGTACTTC. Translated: CASRERRQVPSDEQYF.

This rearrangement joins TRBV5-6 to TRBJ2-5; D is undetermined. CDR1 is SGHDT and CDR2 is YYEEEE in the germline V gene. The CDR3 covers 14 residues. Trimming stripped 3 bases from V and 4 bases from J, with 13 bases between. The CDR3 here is CASSSEILGETQYF. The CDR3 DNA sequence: TGTGCCAGCAGCTCCGAAATCTTAGGAGAGACCCAGTACTTC.

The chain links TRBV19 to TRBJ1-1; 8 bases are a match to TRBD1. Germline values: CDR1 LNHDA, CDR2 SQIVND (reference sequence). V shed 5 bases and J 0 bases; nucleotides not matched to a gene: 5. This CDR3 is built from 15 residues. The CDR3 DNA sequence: TGTGCCAGTAGTGGGACAGGATCTTTGAACACTGAAGCTTTCTTT. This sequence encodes CASSGTGSLNTEAFF. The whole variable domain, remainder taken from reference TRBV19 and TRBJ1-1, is DGGITQSPKYLFRKEGQNVTLSCEQNLNHDAMYWYRQDPGQGLRLIYYSQIVNDFQKGDIAEGYSVSREKKESFPLTVTSAQKNPTAFYLCASSGTGSLNTEAFFGQGTRLTVV.

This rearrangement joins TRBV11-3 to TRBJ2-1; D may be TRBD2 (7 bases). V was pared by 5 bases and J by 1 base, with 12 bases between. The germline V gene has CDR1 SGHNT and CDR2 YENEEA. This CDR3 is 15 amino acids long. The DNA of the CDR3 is TGTGCCAGCAGCCCCGGGGGGCCATCCTACAATGAGCAGTTCTTC. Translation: CASSPGGPSYNEQFF.

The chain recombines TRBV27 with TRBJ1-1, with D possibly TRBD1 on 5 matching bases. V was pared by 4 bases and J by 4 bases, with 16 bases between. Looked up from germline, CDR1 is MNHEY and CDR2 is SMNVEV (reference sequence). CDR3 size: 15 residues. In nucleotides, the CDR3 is TGTGCCAGCAGTTCTCCCTTTCTGGGGACCACTGAAGCTTTCTTT. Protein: CASSSPFLGTTEAFF.